These 15 T cell receptor beta chains were all obtained from the same sample, sequenced in a study of regulatory T cells in long-lasting Graves disease. Arm-PCR of CDR3 regions and iRepertoire HTBI primers were used to build TCR beta libraries. Using its own MiXCR run on the multiplex PCR reads, TCRdb lists one record per CDR3 protein. The table has 500,000 to 700,000 distinct CDR3 sequences, around 17% seen once; the top ten hold 15% to 20%. Time point specified: newly diagnosed GD, antithyroid drugs for less than 3 months. With RNA extracted from PBMCs as input, the TCR library was made. These records were also assigned to another study, of T cells in Graves' hyperthyroidism and ophthalmopathy.

The sequencing used peripheral blood mononuclear cells (PBMCs), collected at new diagnosis, from a patient treated with antithyroid drugs. The origin of the receptors is a woman aged 30 to 39 with Graves disease.

This clonotype was seen repeatedly, ten times or more. V usage is TRBV28 and J usage is TRBJ1-2, with a possible D match to TRBD1 (6 bases). Trimming took 4 bases from V and 0 from J, leaving 21 bases between them. CDR3 size: 18 residues. Germline CDR1 MDHEN, CDR2 SYDVKM. CDR3: CASSSGRHQGQANYGYTF. Here the CDR3 DNA reads TGTGCCAGCAGTTCGGGGCGGCATCAGGGGCAAGCTAACTATGGCTACACCTTC.

A remark on this clonotype: It may be a read error: a sequence one base away is much more abundant. The CDR3 loop is CASSPQGMSQPQHF. The CDR3 region has the DNA TGTGCCAGCTCACCTCAAGGGATGAGTCAGCCCCAGCATTTT. The rearrangement links TRBV18 to TRBJ1-5; D not resolved. Germline loops: CDR1 KGHSH, CDR2 LQKENI. The CDR3 has 14 amino acids. The V end was cut by 3 bases, the J end by 6 bases, with 12 bases between. Filled out from reference TRBV18 and TRBJ1-5, the complete variable domain reads NAGVMQNPRHLVRRRGQEARLRCSPMKGHSHVYWYRQLPEEGLKFMVYLQKENIIDESGMPKERFSAEFPKEGPSILRIQQVVRGDSAAYFCASSPQGMSQPQHFGDGTRLSIL.

In this sample, this clonotype turned up many times. The chain couples TRBV28 to TRBJ2-5; TRBD2 might be the D (6 bases). CDR3 length equals 14 residues. The germline CDR1 and CDR2 sequences are MDHEN and SYDVKM. V was clipped by 5 bases and J by 8 bases, with 18 bases between them. The CDR3 protein is CASSRDFGQSTQYF. In nucleotides, the CDR3 is TGTGCCAGCAGTCGGGACTTCGGTCAGTCCACCCAGTACTTC.

The chain carries TRBV6-2 or TRBV6-3 and TRBJ2-3, with 8 nucleotides matching TRBD2. This CDR3 has 16 residues. J lost 8 bases, V lost 5 bases, and 15 bases had no gene match. Germline lookup yields CDR1 MNHEY and CDR2 SVGEGT. CDR3 region: CASSPPGTREGGTQYF. CDR3 coding DNA: TGTGCCAGCAGTCCCCCTGGGACTAGAGAAGGCGGTACGCAGTATTTT.

This clonotype was recorded a few times. V is TRBV27 and J is TRBJ2-1, with D perhaps being TRBD1 or TRBD2 (6 bases each). The CDR3 has 16 amino acids. V was shortened by 5 bases and J by 2 bases, with 16 bases between the two germline ends. The V gene's germline CDR1 is MNHEY and CDR2 SMNVEV (reference sequence). The DNA for the CDR3 is TGTGCCAGCAGTATCGAGGGGGGAAGTCCCTACAATGAGCAGTTCTTC. Translation: CASSIEGGSPYNEQFF.

This clonotype showed up just a few times. This chain connects TRBV20-1 to TRBJ2-5; perhaps TRBD2 as D (6 bases). The CDR3 runs 14 residues. Germline V CDR1 and CDR2: DFQATT, SNEGSKA (reference sequence). V gave up 0 bases and J gave up 2 bases, with 10 bases separating them. In DNA, the CDR3 is TGCAGTGCTAGAGATGGACTACGACAAGAGACCCAGTACTTC. Residues: CSARDGLRQETQYF.

This clonotype was counted many times. The V call is TRBV28, the J call TRBJ1-5, with 7 nucleotides matching TRBD1. The CDR3 has 15 amino acids. The ends lost 2 bases at V and 1 base at J; junction bases unmatched: 2. CDR1 and CDR2 (germline): MDHEN, SYDVKM. The chain's CDR3 is CASSLVTGSNQPQHF. For the CDR3, the DNA is TGTGCCAGCAGTTTAGTGACAGGGAGCAATCAGCCCCAGCATTTT.

This clonotype was detected many times. J is TRBJ2-1 and V is TRBV28; D unclear. Trimming removed 6 bases from V and 9 bases from J, with 18 bases in between. This CDR3 comprises 14 residues. Germline-derived CDR1 and CDR2 are MDHEN and SYDVKM. The CDR3 here is CASSQPDGSGEQFF. DNA for the CDR3: TGTGCCAGCAGCCAACCGGACGGATCGGGTGAGCAGTTCTTC.

The rearrangement uses TRBV19 and TRBJ2-7; D is undetermined. The germline CDR1 and CDR2 sequences are LNHDA and SQIVND (reference sequence). This CDR3 contains 15 residues. V lost 3 bases to trimming and J lost 2 bases, with 14 bases between them. CDR3 residues: CASSIGSIGTYEQYF. The CDR3 DNA is TGTGCCAGTAGTATTGGCTCCATCGGAACCTACGAGCAGTACTTC.

This sequence joins TRBV5-1 and TRBJ2-7, with 7 bases identical to TRBD1. The V segment lost 0 bases and the J segment 5 bases; nucleotides outside the gene matches: 2. The CDR3 contains 13 residues. CDR1 SGHRS and CDR2 YFSETQ come from the germline V gene. The CDR3 DNA follows: TGCGCCAGCAGCTTGGGAACAGGGGACGAGCAGTACTTC. Translation gives CASSLGTGDEQYF.

The chain links TRBV9 to TRBJ2-1; no clear D gene. V was clipped by 0 bases and J by 0 bases, with 7 bases between them. The CDR3 runs to 15 residues. CDR1 and CDR2 from the germline V gene are SGDLS and YYNGEE. The DNA for the CDR3 is TGTGCCAGCAGCGTAGAGGTACTCTCCTACAATGAGCAGTTCTTC. Translating gives CASSVEVLSYNEQFF.

Note on this clonotype: The CDR3 ends on some other residue instead of the conserved phenylalanine or tryptophan, so this is likely a read error. The J gene is TRBJ2-1, the V gene TRBV12-3 or TRBV12-4, with TRBD2 as a possible D gene (5 bases). The CDR3 runs 15 residues. Trimming removed 6 bases from V and 5 bases from J, with 17 bases in between. Here the CDR3 reads CASSLMLSGNNEQFL. In DNA, the CDR3 is TGTGCCAGCAGCTTAATGCTATCCGGGAACAATGAGCAGTTCCTC.

This chain connects TRBV29-1 to TRBJ2-7; TRBD2 agrees at 8 bases. Germline V gene data show CDR1 as SQVTM and CDR2 as ANQGSEA. The CDR3 totals 15 residues. The V and J ends lost 3 bases and 5 bases, in that order; junction bases with no gene match: 12. The CDR3 spells CSVETSRTSTNEQYF. The CDR3 DNA sequence: TGCAGCGTTGAGACCTCCCGGACTAGCACCAACGAGCAGTACTTC.

This clonotype has a count of ten or more. The chain employs TRBV2 and TRBJ2-1, with a tentative D call TRBD1 (6 bases). V lost 9 bases to trimming and J lost 4 bases, with 13 bases between them. Germline lookup yields CDR1 SNHLY and CDR2 FYNNEI. The CDR3 runs to 13 residues. CDR3 loop: CASQEGVYNEQFF. CDR3 coding DNA: TGTGCCAGTCAAGAGGGGGTTTACAATGAGCAGTTCTTC. The full variable domain, completed using reference TRBV2 and TRBJ2-1, is EPEVTQTPSHQVTQMGQEVILRCVPISNHLYFYWYRQILGQKVEFLVSFYNNEISEKSEIFDDQFSVERPDGSNFTLKIRSTKLEDSAMYFCASQEGVYNEQFFGPGTRLTVL.

This clonotype was counted a few times. The gene calls are TRBV7-9 and TRBJ2-5; the D is unclear. This CDR3 is 14 amino acids long. From germline, CDR1 is SEHNR and CDR2 FQNEAQ (reference sequence). Between the trimmed V and J ends, which lost 2 bases and 5 bases, there was a span of 12 bases. The CDR3 DNA reads TGTGCCAGCAGCTTAATCGGGCGCGTGGAGACCCAGTACTTC. The encoded protein is CASSLIGRVETQYF. The full variable domain, with the rest looked up from reference TRBV7-9 and TRBJ2-5, is DTGVSQNPRHKITKRGQNVTFRCDPISEHNRLYWYRQTLGQGPEFLTYFQNEAQLEKSRLLSDRFSAERPKGSFSTLEIQRTEQGDSAMYLCASSLIGRVETQYFGPGTRLLVL.